This T cell receptor (beta chain) came from a study of a mutant IDH1 vaccine in newly diagnosed glioma. Study-level background: First vaccine doses came 4-6 weeks after radiotherapy alone, or with temozolomide cycles. Treated patients had a mean age of roughly 40 years and a roughly 60% male, around 38% female split. Patients previously underwent radiotherapy, temozolomide, or both, and most underwent both.

On this clone: The antigen remains undetermined.

Time point meaning: week 11, during vaccination. In the vaccine, a single dose held 300 ug of the mutant IDH1 20-mer peptide, along with topical imiquimod. Whole-study findings and limits: It was more than 80% of patients that developed vaccine-induced immune responses.

Using immunoSEQ multiplex PCR, the repertoire was profiled, and TCRdb retains in-frame clones only, with some absent. The sample has some 64,000 clones; around 85% are singletons. The source was PBMCs, collected from a glioma patient whose treatment included an IDH1 peptide vaccine. This clonotype originated in a woman aged 45-60 years with glioma.

The CDR3 DNA follows: TGCAGCGTTGAAGTCCTCAGCGGGGGCACAGATACGCAGTATTTT. Protein sequence: CSVEVLSGGTDTQYF. The chain links TRBV29-1 to TRBJ2-3; TRBD2 aligns across 7 bases. The germline gives CDR1 SQVTM, CDR2 ANQGSEA. The length of the CDR3 is 15 residues. Trimming took 1 base from V and 1 from J; bases not matched to a gene: 5.